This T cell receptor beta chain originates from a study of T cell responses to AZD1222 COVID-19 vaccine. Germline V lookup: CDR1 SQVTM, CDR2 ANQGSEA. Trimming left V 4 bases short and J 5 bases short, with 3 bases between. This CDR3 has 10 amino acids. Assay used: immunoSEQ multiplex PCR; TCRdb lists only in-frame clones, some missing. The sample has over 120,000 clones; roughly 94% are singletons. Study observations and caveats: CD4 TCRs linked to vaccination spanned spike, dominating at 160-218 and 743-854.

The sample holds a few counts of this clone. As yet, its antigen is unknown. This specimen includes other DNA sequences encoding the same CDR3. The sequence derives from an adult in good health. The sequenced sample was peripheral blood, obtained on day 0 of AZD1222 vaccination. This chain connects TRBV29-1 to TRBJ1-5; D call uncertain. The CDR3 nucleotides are TGCAGCGTTGGTGATCAGCCCCAGCATTTT. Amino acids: CSVGDQPQHF.